The TCR beta chain under discussion was sequenced for a study of vaccination and CD4 T cells after COVID-19. Sequencing of DNA taken from cultured CD4+ T cells relied on the Oncomine TCR Beta short-read assay. TCRdb itself ran the PCR reads through MiXCR, one entry per CDR3 protein. The data contain 7,500 to 8,500 distinct CDR3 sequences, roughly three fifths of them seen just once; the ten biggest clones take up approximately 22%. The treatment was: approximately 11-day PBMC culture with coronavirus spike peptide pools or control peptides (ViraFEST assay). Positive PCR results dated from March to December 2020, before the US Alpha, Beta and Delta variants. Each well received fewer than 2.5 million PBMCs, cultured with roughly 9.9 IU/ml IL-2 and roughly 9 ug/ml peptide pools. This clonotype was counted between two and nine times. The target antigen is unknown. The clonotype was recovered from a human donor who had recovered from COVID-19. The sequenced material came from CD4+ T cells from blood, cultured in vitro.

CDR3 sequence reads: CAWSRSHSPYGYTF. CDR3 sequence (DNA): TGTGCCTGGAGCCGTAGTCACAGTCCCTATGGCTACACCTTC. The chain couples TRBV30 to TRBJ1-2; the D is unclear. The CDR3 is 14 amino acids. The V and J ends lost 3 bases and 4 bases respectively, with 15 bases between them. Germline assignment: CDR1 GTSNPN and CDR2 SVGIG (reference sequence).